One TCR beta chain is described in this entry. Assay: immunoSEQ multiplex PCR; the TCRdb copy retains only in-frame clones and omits some. The sample records tens of thousands of clones, over 75% being singletons. This CDR3 has 14 amino acids. V shed 4 bases and J 6 bases; nucleotides not matched to a gene: 7. Germline V gives CDR1 SGDLS, CDR2 YYNGEE. These data belong to a study of blood T cell repertoires in COVID-19. The receptor comes from a woman older than 75 with acute or convalescent COVID-19. The sequencing sample was made of peripheral blood. The chain is built from TRBV9 and TRBJ1-1; 9 positions match TRBD1. The DNA for the CDR3 is TGTGCCAGCAGCCAGGGACAGGGAGTCGCTGAAGCTTTCTTT. It is translated as CASSQGQGVAEAFF. Complete variable domain (other parts from reference TRBV9 and TRBJ1-1): DSGVTQTPKHLITATGQRVTLRCSPRSGDLSVYWYQQSLDQGLQFLIQYYNGEERAKGNILERFSAQQFPDLHSELNLSSLELGDSALYFCASSQGQGVAEAFFGQGTRLTVV.